This is a list of T cell receptor beta chains from one sample in a study of a mutant IDH1 vaccine in newly diagnosed glioma. The data were produced by immunoSEQ multiplex PCR, yet TCRdb's version contains in-frame clones alone and is incomplete. The table includes roughly 32,000 clones, 79% detected once. These TCRs' antigens remain unknown. The sequencing here drew on PBMCs, taken from a glioma patient whose treatment included an IDH1 peptide vaccine. Receptors were obtained from a woman aged 25 to 39 with glioma. Some clones in this sample may be carry-over from other donors' samples. The CDR3 runs from the conserved cysteine through the conserved F or W. The order of the fields is V gene, clone size, J gene, D gene, CDR3 protein, CDR3 DNA. A D gene is named only where the DNA matches it firmly. Clone sizes are given selectively: once, few, many, or a class where the clone is expanded.

V gene: TRBV30
clone size: NA
J gene: TRBJ2-7
D gene: TRBD1
CDR3 protein: CASRDSVTYEQYF
CDR3 DNA: TGTGCCTCAAGGGACAGTGTAACCTACGAGCAGTACTTC

V gene: TRBV13
clone size: NA
J gene: TRBJ1-1
D gene: TRBD1
CDR3 protein: CASSFWVRGENTEAFF
CDR3 DNA: TGTGCCAGCAGCTTCTGGGTCAGGGGGGAAAATACTGAAGCTTTCTTT

V gene: TRBV27
clone size: once
J gene: TRBJ2-1
D gene: TRBD2
CDR3 protein: CASSPIPPASGRANEQFF
CDR3 DNA: TGTGCCAGCAGTCCCATACCCCCGGCTAGCGGGAGGGCAAATGAGCAGTTCTTC

V gene: TRBV14
clone size: once
J gene: TRBJ1-2
D gene: NA
CDR3 protein: CASSQGSTGDDGYTF
CDR3 DNA: TGTGCCAGCAGCCAAGGATCTACCGGGGACGATGGCTACACCTTC

V gene: TRBV29-1
clone size: few
J gene: TRBJ2-7
D gene: NA
CDR3 protein: CSPSPWPMEQYF
CDR3 DNA: TGCAGCCCGTCTCCCTGGCCCATGGAGCAGTACTTC

V gene: TRBV5-1
clone size: NA
J gene: TRBJ1-2
D gene: TRBD1
CDR3 protein: CASSFGDRVAGYTF
CDR3 DNA: TGCGCCAGCAGCTTTGGGGACAGGGTGGCGGGCTACACCTTC

V gene: TRBV6-1
clone size: few
J gene: TRBJ1-5
D gene: NA
CDR3 protein: CASSEAVNQPQHF
CDR3 DNA: TGTGCCAGCAGTGAGGCAGTCAATCAGCCCCAGCATTTT

V gene: TRBV4-1
clone size: few
J gene: TRBJ2-7
D gene: TRBD2
CDR3 protein: CASSPLGGNDEQYF
CDR3 DNA: TGCGCCAGCAGCCCCTTGGGAGGGAACGACGAGCAGTACTTC

V gene: TRBV7-9
clone size: NA
J gene: TRBJ1-1
D gene: NA
CDR3 protein: CASSFTGQTLNTEAFF
CDR3 DNA: TGTGCCAGCAGCTTTACCGGACAGACCCTGAACACTGAAGCTTTCTTT

V gene: TRBV7-9
clone size: NA
J gene: TRBJ2-1
D gene: NA
CDR3 protein: CASSHAGPNEQFF
CDR3 DNA: TGTGCCAGCAGCCACGCTGGGCCCAATGAGCAGTTCTTC

V gene: TRBV6-6
clone size: NA
J gene: TRBJ1-5
D gene: NA
CDR3 protein: CASTKEQTASNQPQHF
CDR3 DNA: TGTGCCAGCACCAAAGAACAGACGGCGAGCAATCAGCCCCAGCATTTT

V gene: TRBV4-1
clone size: NA
J gene: TRBJ2-5
D gene: NA
CDR3 protein: CASSQEGRYQETQYF
CDR3 DNA: TGCGCCAGCAGCCAAGAAGGGAGGTACCAAGAGACCCAGTACTTC

V gene: TRBV14
clone size: NA
J gene: TRBJ2-1
D gene: NA
CDR3 protein: CASREKGWSNEQFF
CDR3 DNA: TGTGCCAGCAGGGAGAAAGGGTGGAGCAATGAGCAGTTCTTC

V gene: TRBV25-1
clone size: once
J gene: TRBJ1-1
D gene: NA
CDR3 protein: CASSEFAGKNTEAFF
CDR3 DNA: TGTGCCAGCAGTGAATTCGCCGGGAAGAACACTGAAGCTTTCTTT

V gene: TRBV4-2
clone size: NA
J gene: TRBJ1-2
D gene: NA
CDR3 protein: CASSGRGNYGYTF
CDR3 DNA: TGTGCCAGCAGCGGCAGGGGTAACTATGGCTACACCTTC

V gene: TRBV18
clone size: NA
J gene: TRBJ2-3
D gene: NA
CDR3 protein: CASSPNRGQRDTQYF
CDR3 DNA: TGTGCCAGCTCACCAAATAGGGGCCAGCGCGATACGCAGTATTTT

V gene: TRBV30
clone size: medium-sized
J gene: TRBJ2-6
D gene: NA
CDR3 protein: CAWSFTGANVLTF
CDR3 DNA: TGTGCCTGGAGTTTTACCGGGGCCAACGTCCTGACTTTC

V gene: TRBV4-1
clone size: NA
J gene: TRBJ1-5
D gene: NA
CDR3 protein: CASSQEAGERPQHF
CDR3 DNA: TGCGCCAGCAGCCAAGAGGCAGGGGAGAGGCCCCAGCATTTT

V gene: TRBV19
clone size: few
J gene: TRBJ1-5
D gene: NA
CDR3 protein: CASTLGDQPQHF
CDR3 DNA: TGTGCCAGTACCCTTGGGGATCAGCCCCAGCATTTT

V gene: TRBV7-2
clone size: NA
J gene: TRBJ2-1
D gene: TRBD2
CDR3 protein: CASSLAGTSGRNEQFF
CDR3 DNA: TGTGCCAGCAGCTTAGCTGGGACTAGCGGGAGAAATGAGCAGTTCTTC

V gene: TRBV5-6
clone size: NA
J gene: TRBJ2-7
D gene: TRBD1
CDR3 protein: CASSPGQGGWGGDEQYF
CDR3 DNA: TGTGCCAGCAGCCCGGGACAGGGTGGGTGGGGAGGCGACGAGCAGTACTTC

V gene: TRBV9
clone size: NA
J gene: TRBJ2-1
D gene: NA
CDR3 protein: CASSERSYFQAGEEQFF
CDR3 DNA: TGTGCCAGCAGCGAGCGTTCGTATTTTCAGGCCGGCGAGGAGCAGTTCTTC

V gene: TRBV27
clone size: NA
J gene: TRBJ2-7
D gene: NA
CDR3 protein: CASSPGGSYEQYF
CDR3 DNA: TGTGCCAGCAGCCCTGGGGGCTCCTACGAGCAGTACTTC

V gene: TRBV30
clone size: few
J gene: TRBJ1-1
D gene: NA
CDR3 protein: CAWSVVGGTEAFF
CDR3 DNA: TGTGCCTGGAGTGTAGTCGGGGGCACTGAAGCTTTCTTT

V gene: TRBV6-6
clone size: NA
J gene: TRBJ2-3
D gene: NA
CDR3 protein: CASSYLQGSTDTQYF
CDR3 DNA: TGTGCCAGCAGTTACCTTCAGGGTAGCACAGATACGCAGTATTTT

V gene: TRBV9
clone size: NA
J gene: TRBJ1-1
D gene: NA
CDR3 protein: CASSASAGYTEAFF
CDR3 DNA: TGTGCCAGCAGCGCCTCCGCTGGGTACACTGAAGCTTTCTTT

V gene: TRBV11-2
clone size: NA
J gene: TRBJ2-2
D gene: NA
CDR3 protein: CASSLDPSRAGELFF
CDR3 DNA: TGTGCCAGCAGCTTAGACCCATCAAGGGCCGGGGAGCTGTTTTTT

V gene: TRBV30
clone size: NA
J gene: TRBJ2-5
D gene: TRBD2
CDR3 protein: CAWSVRLAGGEQYF
CDR3 DNA: TGTGCCTGGAGTGTACGGCTAGCGGGAGGTGAGCAGTACTTC

V gene: TRBV19
clone size: NA
J gene: TRBJ2-3
D gene: NA
CDR3 protein: CASSIVRTNTDTQYF
CDR3 DNA: TGTGCCAGTAGTATAGTACGGACAAACACAGATACGCAGTATTTT

V gene: TRBV29-1
clone size: NA
J gene: TRBJ2-4
D gene: NA
CDR3 protein: CSGEKGVIQYF
CDR3 DNA: TGCAGCGGTGAGAAGGGTGTCATTCAGTACTTC

V gene: TRBV14
clone size: once
J gene: TRBJ2-3
D gene: NA
CDR3 protein: CASSQVSDTQYF
CDR3 DNA: TGTGCCAGCAGCCAAGTTTCAGATACGCAGTATTTT

V gene: TRBV19
clone size: NA
J gene: TRBJ2-3
D gene: TRBD2
CDR3 protein: CASSKPSGRDADTQYF
CDR3 DNA: TGTGCCAGTAGTAAACCGAGCGGGAGGGACGCAGATACGCAGTATTTT

V gene: TRBV7-9
clone size: NA
J gene: TRBJ1-1
D gene: NA
CDR3 protein: CASSLRGATEAFF
CDR3 DNA: TGTGCCAGCAGCTTGAGGGGCGCCACTGAAGCTTTCTTT

V gene: TRBV6-5
clone size: NA
J gene: TRBJ1-3
D gene: TRBD1
CDR3 protein: CASSQQGEDTIYF
CDR3 DNA: TGTGCCAGCAGTCAACAGGGGGAAGACACCATATATTTT

V gene: TRBV30
clone size: NA
J gene: TRBJ2-1
D gene: NA
CDR3 protein: CAWSGRLSDNEQFF
CDR3 DNA: TGTGCCTGGAGTGGTCGGCTCTCCGACAATGAGCAGTTCTTC

V gene: TRBV10-2
clone size: NA
J gene: TRBJ2-1
D gene: NA
CDR3 protein: CASSERPRNEQFF
CDR3 DNA: TGCGCCAGCAGTGAAAGACCGAGGAATGAGCAGTTCTTC

V gene: TRBV15
clone size: few
J gene: TRBJ1-3
D gene: NA
CDR3 protein: CATREVVWEDTIYF
CDR3 DNA: TGTGCCACCAGGGAGGTGGTCTGGGAGGACACCATATATTTT

V gene: TRBV18
clone size: NA
J gene: TRBJ1-3
D gene: NA
CDR3 protein: CASSPPVVNTIYF
CDR3 DNA: TGTGCCAGCTCACCACCGGTGGTAAACACCATATATTTT

V gene: TRBV18
clone size: NA
J gene: TRBJ1-4
D gene: NA
CDR3 protein: CASSPSEGVDEKLFF
CDR3 DNA: TGTGCCAGCTCACCTAGTGAAGGGGTTGATGAAAAACTGTTTTTT

V gene: TRBV4-1
clone size: NA
J gene: TRBJ2-3
D gene: NA
CDR3 protein: CASSLNTDTQYF
CDR3 DNA: TGCGCCAGCAGCCTTAACACAGATACGCAGTATTTT

V gene: TRBV5-4
clone size: NA
J gene: TRBJ1-4
D gene: NA
CDR3 protein: CASSLGQRAHEKLFF
CDR3 DNA: TGTGCCAGCAGCTTGGGACAGCGTGCTCACGAAAAACTGTTTTTT

V gene: TRBV5-4
clone size: NA
J gene: TRBJ2-3
D gene: NA
CDR3 protein: CASKKESTDTQYF
CDR3 DNA: TGTGCCAGCAAAAAGGAGAGCACAGATACGCAGTATTTT

V gene: TRBV30
clone size: NA
J gene: TRBJ2-3
D gene: TRBD2
CDR3 protein: CAWRGRLGVAGVVADTQYF
CDR3 DNA: TGTGCCTGGAGGGGTAGATTAGGGGTAGCGGGAGTAGTTGCAGATACGCAGTATTTT

V gene: TRBV30
clone size: few
J gene: TRBJ2-2
D gene: NA
CDR3 protein: CASDGRGNTGELFF
CDR3 DNA: TGTGCCTCGGACGGGCGGGGGAACACCGGGGAGCTGTTTTTT

V gene: TRBV27
clone size: medium-sized
J gene: TRBJ1-2
D gene: NA
CDR3 protein: CASSLYGGRGNGYTF
CDR3 DNA: TGTGCCAGCAGTTTATACGGGGGGCGAGGGAATGGCTACACCTTC

V gene: TRBV6-6
clone size: once
J gene: TRBJ2-7
D gene: NA
CDR3 protein: CASSSYSYEQYF
CDR3 DNA: TGTGCCAGCAGTTCGTACTCCTACGAGCAGTACTTC

V gene: TRBV27
clone size: NA
J gene: TRBJ2-6
D gene: TRBD1
CDR3 protein: CASTPRGQAGANVLTF
CDR3 DNA: TGTGCCAGCACCCCCAGGGGGCAAGCCGGGGCCAACGTCCTGACTTTC